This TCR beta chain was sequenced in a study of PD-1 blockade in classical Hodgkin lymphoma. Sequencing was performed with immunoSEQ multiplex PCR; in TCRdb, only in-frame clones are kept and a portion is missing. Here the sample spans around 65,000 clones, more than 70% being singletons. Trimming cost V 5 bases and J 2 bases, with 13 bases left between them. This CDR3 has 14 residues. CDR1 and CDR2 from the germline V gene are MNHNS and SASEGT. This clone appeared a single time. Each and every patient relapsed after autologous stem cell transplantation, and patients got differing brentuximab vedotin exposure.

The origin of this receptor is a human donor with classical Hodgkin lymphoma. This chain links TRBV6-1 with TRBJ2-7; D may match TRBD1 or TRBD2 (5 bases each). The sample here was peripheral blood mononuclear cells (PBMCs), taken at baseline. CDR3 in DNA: TGTGCCAGCAGTCAAAGCGGCAGGGCCTACGAGCAGTACTTC. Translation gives CASSQSGRAYEQYF.